The TCR beta chain under discussion was sequenced for a study of blood T cells in healthy people across ages. Whole-study findings and limits: Older individuals had lower TCR beta diversity per million T cells (the decline was roughly linear).

Combining a sample-barcoded 5' primer with a J-beta primer mix, a second PCR ran for 7 to 11 cycles. TCRdb reanalysed the 5' RACE reads using MiXCR and keeps one entry per CDR3 protein. The sample contains 2 million or so distinct CDR3 sequences, roughly 50% of which appear only once. Comment on this clonotype: Antigen unknown.

This CDR3 has 15 residues. Trimming cost V 11 bases and J 2 bases; bases outside gene matches: 9. Germline V gene sequence: CDR1 SGHVS, CDR2 FQNEAQ. The clonotype originates from a woman aged 40 to 55 in good health. This rearrangement joins TRBV7-8 to TRBJ2-3; TRBD2 aligns across 11 bases. The sample comprised blood. This CDR3 is CAGALAGGATDTQYF. CDR3 nucleotide sequence: TGTGCCGGGGCTCTAGCGGGGGGAGCCACAGATACGCAGTATTTT.